The 19 T cell receptor beta chains below come from one sample, sequenced in a study of spatial heterogeneity in lung cancer (dated by TCRdb to about 2019). Beyond this particular receptor, the publication reports: The tumor nonsynonymous mutation count correlated with the number of expanded alpha and beta TCRs within the tumor.

The time point label, as the study defines it: sample taken at primary tumor resection. The library was prepared using 5' RACE. Sequenced using a NextSeq 500. TCRdb's own reprocessing of the public reads used fastp at Q25 and MiXCR and kept productive beta chains. Rows with a matching CDR3 protein are joined into one entry that keeps the most common DNA and genes. The sample table records under 15,000 distinct CDR3 sequences; about 5% of these occur just once. The ten largest clones represent approximately 40% of the sample. Which antigens these TCRs recognize remains unknown. The sequenced sample was lung tumor tissue, obtained at surgery. Receptors were obtained from a male donor with early-stage non-small cell lung cancer.

The table lists this clonotype with many counts. V usage is TRBV2 and J usage is TRBJ1-1; D is uncertain. CDR3 size: 15 residues. CDR1 SNHLY and CDR2 FYNNEI come from the germline V gene. V lost 0 bases, J lost 1 base, and 9 bases lay in between. Written as DNA, the CDR3 is TGTGCCAGCAGTGAAGCGCTTCGGGCGAACACTGAAGCTTTCTTT. This codes for CASSEALRANTEAFF.

The table lists this clonotype with many counts. The J gene is TRBJ1-6, the V gene TRBV7-9, with 7 nucleotides matching TRBD1. CDR3 length equals 17 residues. CDR1 SEHNR and CDR2 FQNEAQ come from the germline V gene (reference sequence). Trimming removed 3 bases from V and 10 bases from J; junction bases left unmatched: 15. The CDR3 DNA reads TGTGCCAGCAGCTTCCATGACAGGGAAGGTGCTAAGTCACCCCTCCACTTT. Protein sequence: CASSFHDREGAKSPLHF.

CDR3 sequence (DNA): TGTGCCAGCAGCCAAAGTCTCAAAGAGACCCAGTACTTC. This sequence encodes CASSQSLKETQYF. The genes are TRBV7-8 and TRBJ2-5; D unclear. V was trimmed by 5 bases and J by 3 bases, leaving 10 bases between them. Looked up from germline, CDR1 is SGHVS and CDR2 is FQNEAQ. This CDR3 has 13 amino acids.

The chain is built from TRBV6-6 and TRBJ2-7; tentatively, D is TRBD1 (5 bases). This CDR3 is built from 13 residues. Trimming shortened V by 4 bases and J by 2 bases, and 9 bases separated the two germline ends. CDR1 is MNHNY and CDR2 is SVGAGI in the germline V gene (reference sequence). The CDR3 region is CASSFDRTYEQYF. Written as DNA, the CDR3 is TGTGCCAGCAGTTTCGACAGAACCTACGAGCAGTACTTC.

This clonotype appeared many times. The chain carries TRBV7-2 and TRBJ1-1; weak D call: TRBD1 (5 bases). The germline CDR1 and CDR2 sequences are SGHTA and FQGNSA. CDR3 length: 15 residues. V lost 4 bases, J lost 5 bases, and 17 bases lay in between. The CDR3: CASSYLQVSGTEAFF. The CDR3 DNA follows: TGTGCCAGCAGCTATTTACAGGTGTCAGGGACTGAAGCTTTCTTT.

The chain joins TRBV7-6 to TRBJ1-6; weak D call: TRBD1 (6 bases). Germline values: CDR1 SGHVS, CDR2 FNYEAQ. This CDR3 has 15 residues. Trimming shortened V by 5 bases and J by 7 bases, and 15 bases separated the two germline ends. CDR3 coding DNA: TGTGCCAGCAGCCGGCTCGGGGGGCAAAATTCACCCCTCCACTTT. Protein sequence: CASSRLGGQNSPLHF.

Ten or more counts support this clonotype. The rearrangement links TRBV20-1 to TRBJ2-5; D could derive from TRBD1 or TRBD2 (5 bases each). Germline assignment: CDR1 DFQATT and CDR2 SNEGSKA (reference sequence). With 0 bases removed from V and 5 bases from J, the gap between germline ends came to 13 bases. CDR3 length equals 14 residues. Here the CDR3 DNA reads TGCAGTGCTAGAGATCTCGGGACCGGGGAGACCCAGTACTTC. This codes for CSARDLGTGETQYF.

This clonotype occurred a few times. The chain uses TRBV4-3 and TRBJ2-3, with 8 bases fitting TRBD2. CDR1 is LGHNA and CDR2 is YSLEER in the germline V gene. This CDR3 spans 15 amino acids. The J segment lost 2 bases and the V segment lost 4 bases, leaving 5 bases of the junction unmatched. The CDR3, as DNA: TGCGCCAGCAGCCGGGGACTAGGGGACACAGATACGCAGTATTTT. Its translation: CASSRGLGDTDTQYF.

This clonotype was recorded at least ten times. At one end, the junction sequence differs from germline, possibly due to a read error. The chain links TRBV29-1 to TRBJ1-1; D perhaps matches TRBD1 (5 bases). Germline V lookup: CDR1 SQVTM, CDR2 ANQGSEA. This CDR3 is 14 amino acids long. CDR3 in amino acids: CSVERGRLNTEAFF. CDR3 in DNA: TGCAGCGTTGAACGGGGACGCCTGAACACTGAAGCCTTCTTT. The full variable domain, with the rest looked up from reference TRBV29-1 and TRBJ1-1, is SAVISQKPSRDICQRGTSLTIQCQVDSQVTMMFWYRQQPGQSLTLIATANQGSEATYESGFVIDKFPISRPNLTFSTLTVSNMSPEDSSIYLCSVERGRLNTEAFFGQGTRLTVV.

This clonotype was seen a few times. V usage is TRBV29-1 and J usage is TRBJ1-1; 7 nucleotides match TRBD1. This CDR3 contains 15 residues. CDR1 SQVTM and CDR2 ANQGSEA come from the germline V gene. The CDR3 DNA is TGCAGTGCCCGGGACAGCAGATTCATGAACACTGAAGCTTTCTTT. Translating gives CSARDSRFMNTEAFF.

This clonotype occurred many times. The gene calls are TRBV28 and TRBJ2-7; 9 bases are shared with TRBD2. The CDR3 totals 15 residues. V lost 7 bases and J lost 5; bases outside the gene matches: 12. CDR1 is MDHEN, CDR2 SYDVKM, per germline. The DNA of the CDR3 is TGTGCCAGCATCCCTCTAGCGGGAACAGGGGACGAGCAGTACGTC. Translated, it gives CASIPLAGTGDEQYV.

This clonotype was seen just once. V gene TRBV28 combines with J gene TRBJ2-5; D ambiguous. V lost 2 bases and J 6 bases, leaving 10 bases between the germline ends. CDR3 size: 13 residues. The germline V gene encodes CDR1 MDHEN and CDR2 SYDVKM. CDR3 in amino acids: CASSLVGYKTQYF. Written as DNA, the CDR3 is TGTGCCAGCAGTTTAGTCGGCTACAAGACCCAGTACTTC.

This clonotype qualifies as medium-sized. The V call is TRBV11-2, the J call TRBJ2-1; D ambiguous. V shed 4 bases and J shed 0 bases, with 10 bases lying between them. The length of the CDR3 is 15 residues. Germline V CDR1 and CDR2: SGHAT, FQNNGV. CDR3 in DNA: TGTGCCAGCAGCTCTTTCTTGAGCTCCTACAATGAGCAGTTCTTC. This encodes CASSSFLSSYNEQFF. Using reference TRBV11-2 and TRBJ2-1 for the parts outside the CDR3, the full variable domain is EAGVAQSPRYKIIEKRQSVAFWCNPISGHATLYWYQQILGQGPKLLIQFQNNGVVDDSQLPKDRFSAERLKGVDSTLKIQPAKLEDSAVYLCASSSFLSSYNEQFFGPGTRLTVL.

This clonotype was seen many times. The chain couples TRBV7-9 to TRBJ2-7, with a possible D match to TRBD1 (5 bases). Trimming removed 7 bases at V and 5 bases at J, with 15 bases between. The CDR3 is made up of 13 amino acids. The germline gives CDR1 SEHNR, CDR2 FQNEAQ (reference sequence). CDR3 sequence (DNA): TGTGCCAGCATTAGGGGCAATACCGACGAGCAGTACTTC. Translation: CASIRGNTDEQYF. The full variable domain, in which reference TRBV7-9 and TRBJ2-7 provide the parts outside the CDR3, is DTGVSQNPRHKITKRGQNVTFRCDPISEHNRLYWYRQTLGQGPEFLTYFQNEAQLEKSRLLSDRFSAERPKGSFSTLEIQRTEQGDSAMYLCASIRGNTDEQYFGPGTRLTVT.

This clonotype was found many times. The rearrangement joins TRBV11-2 to TRBJ1-1; D may be TRBD1 (6 bases). This CDR3 comprises 13 residues. V lost 1 base to trimming and J lost 10 bases, with 13 bases between them. CDR1 and CDR2 from the germline V gene are SGHAT and FQNNGV. CDR3 DNA: TGTGCCAGCAGCTTAGCGGGGACAATAGTAGCTTTCTTT. Translation: CASSLAGTIVAFF.

This clonotype occurred many times. The chain has TRBV29-1 and TRBJ2-4; D is unclear. This CDR3 comprises 12 residues. Germline V gene data show CDR1 as SQVTM and CDR2 as ANQGSEA. Trimming stripped 7 bases from V and 6 bases from J, with 13 bases between. The CDR3 region is CSAWIDLNIQYF. The CDR3 region has the DNA TGCAGCGCCTGGATAGACCTAAACATTCAGTACTTC.

Ten or more counts support this clonotype. The CDR3: CSAMSGTGFTPTEAFF. CDR3 nucleotide sequence: TGCAGCGCCATGAGCGGGACAGGGTTCACCCCGACTGAAGCTTTCTTT. The chain combines TRBV29-1 with TRBJ1-1; TRBD1 matches at 9 bases. The CDR3 is 16 amino acids. The V gene end was trimmed by 7 bases and the J gene end by 5 bases; junction bases not matched to a gene: 17. The germline gives CDR1 SQVTM, CDR2 ANQGSEA.

This clonotype has at least ten counts. The rearrangement uses TRBV4-2 and TRBJ1-2; D ambiguous. This CDR3 contains 16 residues. The V gene's germline CDR1 is LGHNA and CDR2 YNFKEQ. Between the trimmed V and J ends, which lost 2 bases and 4 bases, there was a span of 17 bases. DNA of the CDR3: TGTGCCAGCAGCCAACGTCCTTCCACGGAGGGCTATGGCTACACCTTC. Amino acid sequence: CASSQRPSTEGYGYTF.

This clonotype was recorded at least ten times. The rearrangement links TRBV7-2 to TRBJ1-1; D unclear. The CDR3 runs to 16 residues. Between the trimmed V and J ends, which lost 1 base and 0 bases, there was a span of 12 bases. Germline V lookup: CDR1 SGHTA, CDR2 FQGNSA. CDR3 region: CASSLGSGQMNTEAFF. The DNA for the CDR3 is TGTGCCAGCAGCTTAGGAAGTGGCCAGATGAACACTGAAGCTTTCTTT.